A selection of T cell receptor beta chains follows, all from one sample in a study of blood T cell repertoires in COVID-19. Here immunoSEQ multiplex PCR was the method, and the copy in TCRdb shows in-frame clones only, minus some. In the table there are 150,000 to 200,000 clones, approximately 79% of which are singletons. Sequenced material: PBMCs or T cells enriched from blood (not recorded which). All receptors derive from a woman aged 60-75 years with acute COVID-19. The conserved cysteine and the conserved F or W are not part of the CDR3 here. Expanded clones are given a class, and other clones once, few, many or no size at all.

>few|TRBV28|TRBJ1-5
ATSGNQPQH
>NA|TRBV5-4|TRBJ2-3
ASSAGLPRTDTQY
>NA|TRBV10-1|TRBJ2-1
ASSEEGSNEQF
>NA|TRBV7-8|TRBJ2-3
ASSPPGTSGGIDTQY
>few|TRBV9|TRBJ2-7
ASSVAGGRGGEQY
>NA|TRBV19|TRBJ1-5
ASSSIPGQRNQPQH
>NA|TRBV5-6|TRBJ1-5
ASSRAPRVNQPQH
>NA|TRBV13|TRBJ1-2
ASSSQGTWNYGYT
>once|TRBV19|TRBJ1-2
ASTPLDRGNGYGYT
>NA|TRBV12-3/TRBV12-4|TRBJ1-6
ASSSAGSPLH
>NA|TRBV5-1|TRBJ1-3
ASSLQGHGNTIY
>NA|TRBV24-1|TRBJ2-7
ATRNAGLAGGPKYEQY
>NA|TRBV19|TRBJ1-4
ASTAGVVTNEKLF
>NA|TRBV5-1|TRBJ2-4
ASSSTGGAGKNIQY
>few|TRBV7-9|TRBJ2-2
ASSSLSGGANTGELF
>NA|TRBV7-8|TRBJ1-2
ASSLGVLNGYT
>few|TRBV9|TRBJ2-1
ASRGTSGNNEQF
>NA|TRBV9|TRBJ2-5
ASSARLATTETQY
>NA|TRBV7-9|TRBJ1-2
ASSLVGGRSDGYT
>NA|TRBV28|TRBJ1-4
ASRTGTAKTTNEKLF
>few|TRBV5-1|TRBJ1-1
ASSHPGTATEAF
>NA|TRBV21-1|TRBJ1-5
ASSKAEGHQPQH
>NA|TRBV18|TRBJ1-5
ASSPRTGDQPQH
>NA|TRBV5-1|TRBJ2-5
ASSLDRGVGETQY
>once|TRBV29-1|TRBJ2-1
SVSTGYDEQF
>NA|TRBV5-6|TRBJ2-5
ASSLYLGGQETQY
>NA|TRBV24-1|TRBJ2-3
ATSALGGLTDTQY
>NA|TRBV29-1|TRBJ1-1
SVRAATEAF
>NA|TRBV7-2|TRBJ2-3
ASSSRTSGSTDTQY
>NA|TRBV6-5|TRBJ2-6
ATRSGANVLT
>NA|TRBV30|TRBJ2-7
AWSSGGRYEQY
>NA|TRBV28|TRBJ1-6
ASNRSYNSPLH
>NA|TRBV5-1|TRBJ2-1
ASSFRDNTENEQF
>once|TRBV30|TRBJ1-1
AWLGTGGLEAF
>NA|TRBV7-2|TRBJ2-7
ASSLWPSYEQY
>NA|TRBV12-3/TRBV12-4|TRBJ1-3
ASSSRAGNTIY
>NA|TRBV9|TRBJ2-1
ASSVDGGSYNEQF
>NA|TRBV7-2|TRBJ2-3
ASTLVNSGAGSTDTQY
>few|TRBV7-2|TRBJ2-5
ASRRGGPAETQY
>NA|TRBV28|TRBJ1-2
ASSSGTGPSNYGYT
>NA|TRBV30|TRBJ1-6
AWSVPGVNSPLH
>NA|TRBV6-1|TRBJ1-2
ASSEEGDGYT
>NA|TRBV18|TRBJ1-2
ASSPTEETYGYT
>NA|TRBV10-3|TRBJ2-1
AIKGLAGGYNEQF
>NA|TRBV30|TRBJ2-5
AYVEGGETQY
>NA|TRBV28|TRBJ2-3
ASSVAGTRDTQY
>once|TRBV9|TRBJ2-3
ASSFRLAGQADTQY
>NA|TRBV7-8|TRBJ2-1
ASSLEPSGPF
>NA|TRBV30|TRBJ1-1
AWSVRTGSRNTEAF
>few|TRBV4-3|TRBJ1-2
ASSRDRGFNYGYT
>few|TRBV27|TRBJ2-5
ASSLPLRLGRQETQY
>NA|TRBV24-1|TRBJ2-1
ATSPGGVSQF